What follows are 20 T cell receptor beta chains derived from one specimen sequenced in a study of blood T cell repertoires in COVID-19. TCRdb's table, derived via immunoSEQ multiplex PCR, lists solely in-frame clones and lacks some. Here the sample spans roughly 260,000 clones, 85% to 90% being singletons. The sample taken for sequencing was peripheral blood. The receptors shown here come from a woman aged 40 to 49 with acute or convalescent COVID-19.

The chain uses TRBV2 and TRBJ1-2, with D hard to call. Germline V gene sequence: CDR1 SNHLY, CDR2 FYNNEI. Trimming stripped 1 base from V and 2 bases from J, with 11 bases between. CDR3 length equals 15 residues. Here the CDR3 DNA reads TGTGCCAGCAGTGAAGTGGGCACAGCAAACTATGGCTACACCTTC. Its protein product is CASSEVGTANYGYTF.

The chain has TRBV5-1 and TRBJ2-2; 8 bases fit TRBD2. In germline, CDR1 is SGHRS, CDR2 YFSETQ. The CDR3 has 17 amino acids. Trimming removed 3 bases from V and 0 bases from J; junction bases left unmatched: 7. The CDR3 here is CASSWQQRGPNTGELFF. In nucleotides, the CDR3 is TGCGCCAGCAGCTGGCAGCAGCGGGGGCCGAACACCGGGGAGCTGTTTTTT.

The chain couples TRBV10-3 to TRBJ1-1; D unresolved. The germline gives CDR1 ENHRY, CDR2 SYGVKD. The CDR3 spans 15 residues. The ends were cut back, 8 bases at V and 1 base at J, with 17 bases in the middle. The CDR3 spells CAISRRTEGNTEAFF. As DNA, the CDR3 is TGTGCCATCTCTAGGAGGACCGAGGGGAACACTGAAGCTTTCTTT.

This chain uses TRBV19 with TRBJ2-6; D possibly corresponds to TRBD1 (5 bases). The CDR3 is 15 residues long. V lost 5 bases and J lost 0, with 8 bases in between. CDR1 and CDR2 from the germline V gene are LNHDA and SQIVND (reference sequence). The CDR3 loop reads CASSYRFSGANVLTF. The CDR3 nucleotides are TGTGCCAGTAGTTACAGGTTCTCTGGGGCCAACGTCCTGACTTTC.

The CDR3 DNA is TGCGCCAGCAGCTATATCCCAACCCAGGGATCCTATAATTCACCCCTCCACTTT. This gives the protein CASSYIPTQGSYNSPLHF. The rearrangement uses TRBV5-1 and TRBJ1-6, with TRBD1 as a possible D gene (5 bases). Trimming removed 3 bases from V and 1 base from J, with 17 bases in between. Germline V gene data show CDR1 as SGHRS and CDR2 as YFSETQ. The CDR3 is 18 amino acids. The entire variable domain, with the rest obtained from reference TRBV5-1 and TRBJ1-6, is as follows: KAGVTQTPRYLIKTRGQQVTLSCSPISGHRSVSWYQQTPGQGLQFLFEYFSETQRNKGNFPGRFSGRQFSNSRSEMNVSTLELGDSALYLCASSYIPTQGSYNSPLHFGNGTRLTVT.

This chain joins TRBV2 and TRBJ2-3; D remains unclear. Looked up from germline, CDR1 is SNHLY and CDR2 is FYNNEI. CDR3 length: 11 residues. Trimming stripped 6 bases from V and 6 bases from J, with 7 bases between. CDR3 sequence: CASSPLDTQYF. In DNA, the CDR3 is TGTGCCAGCAGCCCATTGGATACGCAGTATTTT.

This sequence joins TRBV30 and TRBJ2-3; 8 bases agree with TRBD1. Trimming removed 6 bases from V and 0 bases from J; junction bases left unmatched: 5. Germline CDR1 and CDR2: GTSNPN and SVGIG (reference sequence). This CDR3 region has 14 residues. CDR3 amino acids: CACHGQGSTDTQYF. Written as DNA, the CDR3 is TGTGCCTGCCATGGACAGGGAAGCACAGATACGCAGTATTTT.

The chain employs TRBV10-2 and TRBJ1-2; TRBD1 matches at 8 bases. The CDR3 covers 14 residues. Trimming at V came to 3 bases and at J to 2 bases, leaving 2 bases not matched to a gene. Germline assignment: CDR1 WSHSY and CDR2 SAAADI. The CDR3: CASSDRGRNYGYTF. In DNA, the CDR3 is TGCGCCAGCAGTGACAGGGGGCGAAACTATGGCTACACCTTC.

The chain is built from TRBV9 and TRBJ1-2; D is uncertain. Germline CDR1 and CDR2: SGDLS and YYNGEE. V lost 3 bases and J 8 bases, leaving 14 bases between the germline ends. This CDR3 is built from 13 residues. The DNA of the CDR3 is TGTGCCAGCAGCGCGAGCGGGGTCGGAGGCTACACCTTC. This codes for CASSASGVGGYTF. The complete variable domain, with remaining parts taken from reference TRBV9 and TRBJ1-2, reads DSGVTQTPKHLITATGQRVTLRCSPRSGDLSVYWYQQSLDQGLQFLIQYYNGEERAKGNILERFSAQQFPDLHSELNLSSLELGDSALYFCASSASGVGGYTFGSGTRLTVV.

The genes are TRBV7-8 and TRBJ1-1; 7 bases are shared with TRBD1. Germline V gene data show CDR1 as SGHVS and CDR2 as FQNEAQ. Trimming at V came to 5 bases and at J to 2 bases, leaving 11 bases not matched to a gene. The CDR3 covers 16 residues. The CDR3 DNA reads TGTGCCAGCAGCCGAAGGTGGCAGGGGGGTAACACTGAAGCTTTCTTT. It specifies CASSRRWQGGNTEAFF.

The V and J genes are TRBV30 and TRBJ1-2; no reliable D call. CDR1 is GTSNPN and CDR2 is SVGIG in the germline V gene (reference sequence). Trimming took off 8 bases at V and 2 bases at J, with 24 bases between the two ends. The CDR3 runs to 16 residues. The CDR3: CASSGTSKRRNYGYTF. The CDR3 DNA reads as TGTGCCAGCTCGGGTACTTCTAAAAGGCGGAACTATGGCTACACCTTC. The full variable domain, with the rest looked up from reference TRBV30 and TRBJ1-2, is SQTIHQWPATLVQPVGSPLSLECTVEGTSNPNLYWYRQAAGRGLQLLFYSVGIGQISSEVPQNLSASRPQDRQFILSSKKLLLSDSGFYLCASSGTSKRRNYGYTFGSGTRLTVV.

This chain connects TRBV21-1 to TRBJ1-1; no DNA check was done on the table's D call, TRBD1. TRBV21-1 is reported as a pseudogene. CDR3 length: 13 residues. CDR3 region: CASTQRGNTEAFF. In DNA form, the CDR3 reads TGTGCCAGCACCCAAAGGGGGAACACTGAAGCTTTCTTT.

The rearrangement uses TRBV24-1 and TRBJ2-1; D is ambiguous. Germline-derived CDR1 and CDR2 are KGHDR and SFDVKD. Trimming shortened V by 9 bases and J by 6 bases, and 17 bases separated the two germline ends. The CDR3 has 14 residues. For the CDR3, the DNA is TGTGCCACCGGCAGACTGATGGATCGCAATGAGCAGTTCTTC. Translation gives CATGRLMDRNEQFF.

For this clone: The same CDR3 can be traced to other DNA sequences in this sample. V is TRBV5-1 and J is TRBJ1-5; D possibly corresponds to TRBD1 (6 bases). Trimming took off 7 bases at V and 6 bases at J, with 14 bases between the two ends. Germline CDR1 and CDR2: SGHRS and YFSETQ. The CDR3 is 13 residues long. CDR3 bases: TGCGCCAGCCGTGAGGGGGAGGGTCAGCCCCAGCATTTT. Translation gives CASREGEGQPQHF.

This clone was counted a few times. The chain employs TRBV12-3 or TRBV12-4 and TRBJ1-2, with TRBD1 as a possible D gene (6 bases). The CDR3 is 13 residues long. The germline V and J ends were trimmed by 6 bases and 7 bases, with 15 bases remaining between them. This CDR3 is CASREGESGGYTF. In DNA form, the CDR3 reads TGTGCCAGCAGAGAGGGGGAATCGGGTGGCTACACCTTC.

DNA for the CDR3: TGTGCCAGCAGTGAAGAAGGACAGGGGTCCTACGAGCAGTACGTC. Residues: CASSEEGQGSYEQYV. The chain joins TRBV6-1 to TRBJ2-7; the match to TRBD1 covers 9 bases. The J segment lost 1 base and the V segment lost 1 base, leaving 2 bases of the junction unmatched. The CDR3 is made up of 15 amino acids. From germline, CDR1 is MNHNS and CDR2 SASEGT.

The rearrangement uses TRBV5-1 and TRBJ1-2; TRBD1 matches at 7 bases. The CDR3 consists of 16 residues. J lost 0 bases, V lost 0 bases, and 5 bases had no gene match. Germline V gene sequence: CDR1 SGHRS, CDR2 YFSETQ. Here the CDR3 reads CASSLEPGQPNYGYTF. As DNA, the CDR3 is TGCGCCAGCAGCTTGGAGCCGGGACAGCCTAACTATGGCTACACCTTC. Supplemented by reference TRBV5-1 and TRBJ1-2, the full variable domain reads KAGVTQTPRYLIKTRGQQVTLSCSPISGHRSVSWYQQTPGQGLQFLFEYFSETQRNKGNFPGRFSGRQFSNSRSEMNVSTLELGDSALYLCASSLEPGQPNYGYTFGSGTRLTVV.

This sequence joins TRBV9 and TRBJ2-1; TRBD1 agrees at 7 bases. The V gene end was trimmed by 0 bases and the J gene end by 11 bases; junction bases not matched to a gene: 2. Germline values: CDR1 SGDLS, CDR2 YYNGEE. The CDR3 has 12 residues. The CDR3 here is CASSVDRGKQFF. CDR3 coding DNA: TGTGCCAGCAGCGTAGACAGGGGAAAGCAGTTCTTC.

The V and J genes are TRBV10-2 and TRBJ2-5; TRBD2 matches 9 bases. Germline assignment: CDR1 WSHSY and CDR2 SAAADI. CDR3 length: 15 amino acids. The junction had 0 bases not matched to a gene; V was cut back by 0 bases and J by 1 base. The chain's CDR3 is CASSESAGGQETQYF. The CDR3 DNA reads TGCGCCAGCAGTGAGTCAGCGGGGGGCCAAGAGACCCAGTACTTC.

CDR3 in DNA: TGTGCCAGCAGCGGGACCGGGACAGGGAATGGCTACACCTTC. It yields the protein CASSGTGTGNGYTF. The chain has TRBV9 and TRBJ1-2; 9 bases align to TRBD1. The length of the CDR3 is 14 residues. The germline gives CDR1 SGDLS, CDR2 YYNGEE. The J segment lost 6 bases and the V segment lost 3 bases, leaving 6 bases of the junction unmatched.